The 22 T cell receptor beta chains below were found in one sample sequenced in a study of blood T cell repertoires in COVID-19 (TCRdb year 2020). Receptors were amplified or captured by the immunoSEQ multiplex PCR assay. Imported from immuneACCESS, the table was reduced by TCRdb to in-frame sequences with V and J called. These copies leave out some clones; in studies compared against another copy, an unresolved V gene accounts for under half, and the cause of the remainder is not known. The sample table shows tens of thousands of clones, and around 90% are seen once. In total, the top ten clones hold 1% to 1.5% of the sample. The sequenced sample consisted of peripheral blood. The source of these receptors is a woman aged 40 to 50 with acute or convalescent COVID-19.

The CDR3 loop is CAICPDRGLGYTF. CDR3 coding DNA: TGTGCCATCTGTCCGGACAGGGGGCTTGGCTACACCTTC. The rearrangement uses TRBV10-3 and TRBJ1-2, with 11 bases lining up with TRBD1. V shed 8 bases and J 7 bases; nucleotides not matched to a gene: 6. The CDR3 spans 13 residues. Germline values: CDR1 ENHRY, CDR2 SYGVKD.

This clone has a single count. The CDR3 DNA reads TGTGCCAGCAGCTTAGCGGGGGGGCCCGAGACCCAGTACTTC. This sequence encodes CASSLAGGPETQYF. This rearrangement joins TRBV7-9 to TRBJ2-5; D might be TRBD2 (7 bases). The length of the CDR3 is 14 residues. The germline V gene encodes CDR1 SEHNR and CDR2 FQNEAQ (reference sequence). Trimming took 0 bases from V and 5 from J, leaving 10 bases between them.

The V call is TRBV9, the J call TRBJ1-3, with D uncertain. Germline CDR1 SGDLS, CDR2 YYNGEE. The length of the CDR3 is 14 residues. V lost 0 bases and J 2 bases, leaving 6 bases between the germline ends. The CDR3 sequence is CASSVGSTGNTIYF. The DNA for the CDR3 is TGTGCCAGCAGCGTAGGTAGTACTGGAAACACCATATATTTT. Full variable domain (remainder filled in from reference TRBV9 and TRBJ1-3): DSGVTQTPKHLITATGQRVTLRCSPRSGDLSVYWYQQSLDQGLQFLIQYYNGEERAKGNILERFSAQQFPDLHSELNLSSLELGDSALYFCASSVGSTGNTIYFGEGSWLTVV.

This sequence joins TRBV19 and TRBJ2-7, with 14 bases identical to TRBD2. With 5 bases clipped from V and 3 bases from J, the junction kept 9 bases outside the gene matches. CDR1 and CDR2 from the germline V gene are LNHDA and SQIVND (reference sequence). There are 17 residues in the CDR3. CDR3 in DNA: TGTGCCAGTAGTGCCACCGGGACTAGCGGGGGAAACTACGAGCAGTACTTC. Translating gives CASSATGTSGGNYEQYF. The variable domain in full, completed from reference TRBV19 and TRBJ2-7, reads DGGITQSPKYLFRKEGQNVTLSCEQNLNHDAMYWYRQDPGQGLRLIYYSQIVNDFQKGDIAEGYSVSREKKESFPLTVTSAQKNPTAFYLCASSATGTSGGNYEQYFGPGTRLTVT.

The V call is TRBV12-3 or TRBV12-4, the J call TRBJ2-5; a weak D match, TRBD2 (5 bases). Trimming cost V 7 bases and J 5 bases, with 14 bases left between them. The CDR3 totals 13 residues. The DNA of the CDR3 is TGTGCCAGCACCAGGACTCCCCGGGAGACCCAGTACTTC. Translated, it gives CASTRTPRETQYF.

This chain links TRBV18 with TRBJ2-3; TRBD2 aligns across 9 bases. J gave up 2 bases and V 3 bases, and 6 bases lay outside the gene matches. Germline V gene sequence: CDR1 KGHSH, CDR2 LQKENI. The CDR3 sequence is 16 residues long. Here the CDR3 DNA reads TGTGCCAGCTCACCGAGACTAGCGGACTACACAGATACGCAGTATTTT. As protein: CASSPRLADYTDTQYF.

The J gene is TRBJ2-1, the V gene TRBV28, with TRBD2 matching 11 bases. The CDR3 length is 16 residues. Trimming cost V 5 bases and J 9 bases; bases outside gene matches: 12. Germline CDR1 MDHEN, CDR2 SYDVKM. CDR3 DNA sequence: TGTGCCAGCAGTCTAGGCGGCGCTAGCGGGAGGTTTGAGCAGTTCTTC. It is translated as CASSLGGASGRFEQFF.

The chain carries TRBV21-1 and TRBJ1-1; the D call of TRBD1 is as the table states it, not checked on the DNA. TRBV21-1 is designated a pseudogene. This CDR3 has 16 residues. The CDR3 region has the DNA TGTGCCAGCAGCAAAGTGGGGGGACAGGGGGCGGCTGAAGCTTTCTTT. Its translation is CASSKVGGQGAAEAFF.

This chain links TRBV2 with TRBJ1-5; 9 bases agree with TRBD1. Germline values: CDR1 SNHLY, CDR2 FYNNEI. V was clipped by 4 bases and J by 3 bases; unmatched bases: 7. The CDR3 is 16 residues long. CDR3 nucleotides: TGTGCCAGCAGTGGAACCGGGACAGGGATCAATCAGCCCCAGCATTTT. Its protein product is CASSGTGTGINQPQHF.

This rearrangement joins TRBV29-1 to TRBJ1-1; 8 bases are a match to TRBD1. The germline V gene encodes CDR1 SQVTM and CDR2 ANQGSEA. The CDR3 runs 14 residues. Losses at the gene ends were 7 bases for V and 2 bases for J; bases not matched to a gene: 9. CDR3 amino acids: CSGGQAQRNTEAFF. The CDR3 nucleotides are TGCAGCGGGGGACAGGCGCAACGTAACACTGAAGCTTTCTTT.

Note on this clone: The same CDR3 can be traced to other DNA sequences in this sample. The V and J genes are TRBV6-5 and TRBJ1-5; D is possibly TRBD1 (5 bases). In germline, CDR1 is MNHEY, CDR2 SVGAGI. The CDR3 totals 12 residues. Trimming took 4 bases from V and 6 from J, leaving 7 bases between them. The CDR3 loop is CASSSQGQPQHF. The CDR3 nucleotides are TGTGCCAGCAGTTCTCAGGGTCAGCCCCAGCATTTT.

The chain carries TRBV5-1 and TRBJ2-1; D perhaps matches TRBD1 (5 bases). The CDR3 sequence is 13 residues long. Germline V CDR1 and CDR2: SGHRS, YFSETQ. Trimming stripped 4 bases from V and 8 bases from J, with 13 bases between. DNA of the CDR3: TGCGCCAGCAGCCCCACTTGGGGCCATGAGCAGTTCTTC. Residues: CASSPTWGHEQFF.

The V call is TRBV27, the J call TRBJ2-3; 11 bases align to TRBD2. The V and J ends lost 6 bases and 4 bases, in that order; junction bases with no gene match: 6. CDR1 is MNHEY, CDR2 SMNVEV, per germline (reference sequence). CDR3 size: 15 residues. CDR3 loop: CASRLAGGPSDTQYF. In nucleotides, the CDR3 is TGTGCCAGCAGATTAGCGGGGGGGCCCTCAGATACGCAGTATTTT.

The V call is TRBV6-6, the J call TRBJ2-2, with TRBD2 matching over 13 bases. Germline CDR1 MNHNY, CDR2 SVGAGI (reference sequence). The CDR3 has 15 residues. Losses at the gene ends were 4 bases for V and 6 bases for J; bases not matched to a gene: 2. The CDR3 DNA reads as TGTGCCAGCAGTTTACTAGCGGGAGGGGCCGGGGAGCTGTTTTTT. Protein product: CASSLLAGGAGELFF.

V is TRBV28 and J is TRBJ2-1, with 7 bases that match TRBD1. Germline V gene sequence: CDR1 MDHEN, CDR2 SYDVKM. The trim removed 7 bases at V and 6 bases at J, leaving 0 bases unmatched. There are 11 residues in the CDR3. CDR3 loop: CASTGGNEQFF. As DNA, the CDR3 is TGTGCCAGCACAGGGGGCAATGAGCAGTTCTTC.

V is TRBV7-2 and J is TRBJ2-3, with D possibly TRBD2 on 6 matching bases. This CDR3 is 15 amino acids long. Trimming took 5 bases from V and 2 from J, leaving 14 bases between them. Germline V gene lookup returns CDR1 SGHTA and CDR2 FQGNSA. The CDR3 DNA follows: TGTGCCAGCAGCCCCTGGCGGGAAAACACAGATACGCAGTATTTT. This sequence encodes CASSPWRENTDTQYF.

The chain joins TRBV29-1 to TRBJ2-1; tentative D call: TRBD2 (6 bases). The CDR3 contains 13 residues. V dropped 3 bases and J dropped 4 bases, with 10 bases sitting between them. Germline V gene lookup returns CDR1 SQVTM and CDR2 ANQGSEA. CDR3 in amino acids: CSVDGSRYNEQFF. Written as DNA, the CDR3 is TGCAGCGTTGACGGGAGCCGTTACAATGAGCAGTTCTTC.

This clone was seen once. V gene TRBV7-3 combines with J gene TRBJ2-2; weak D call: TRBD1 (6 bases). The germline V and J ends were trimmed by 2 bases and 7 bases, with 8 bases remaining between them. Germline CDR1 and CDR2: SGHTA and FQGTGA. This CDR3 has 13 residues. DNA for the CDR3: TGTGCCAGCAGCTTACCAGGGGTCGGGGAGCTGTTTTTT. It translates to CASSLPGVGELFF.

As to this clone: At one of its ends the junction is not consistent with the germline gene, which may arise from a read error. J is TRBJ2-1 and V is TRBV6-5; 7 nucleotides match TRBD1. The length of the CDR3 is 12 residues. Germline values: CDR1 MNHEY, CDR2 SVGAGI. The CDR3: CASTYDDRVLFF. The CDR3 DNA reads TGTGCCAGCACTTACGATGACAGGGTGTTGTTCTTC.

CDR3 loop: CASRTTTGASYNEQFF. CDR3 in DNA: TGTGCCAGCCGAACCACCACGGGAGCCTCCTACAATGAGCAGTTCTTC. The chain uses TRBV27 and TRBJ2-1; D is perhaps TRBD2 (6 bases). Germline CDR1 and CDR2: MNHEY and SMNVEV (reference sequence). The germline V and J ends were trimmed by 8 bases and 0 bases, with 17 bases remaining between them. This CDR3 is built from 16 residues.

This rearrangement joins TRBV7-9 to TRBJ2-7; TRBD2 might be the D (5 bases). Germline assignment: CDR1 SEHNR and CDR2 FQNEAQ (reference sequence). Trimming shortened V by 5 bases and J by 3 bases, and 5 bases separated the two germline ends. The CDR3 has 11 amino acids. CDR3 in amino acids: CASSRDYEQYF. CDR3 nucleotide sequence: TGTGCCAGCAGCCGGGACTACGAGCAGTACTTC.

This clone has just a few counts. V usage is TRBV30 and J usage is TRBJ1-1; no firm D call. CDR1 is GTSNPN and CDR2 is SVGIG in the germline V gene (reference sequence). This CDR3 comprises 11 residues. The V and J ends lost 5 bases and 5 bases respectively, with 9 bases between them. CDR3 region: CAWGVSTEAFF. The CDR3 nucleotides are TGTGCCTGGGGAGTGAGTACTGAAGCTTTCTTT. The variable domain in full, completed from reference TRBV30 and TRBJ1-1, reads SQTIHQWPATLVQPVGSPLSLECTVEGTSNPNLYWYRQAAGRGLQLLFYSVGIGQISSEVPQNLSASRPQDRQFILSSKKLLLSDSGFYLCAWGVSTEAFFGQGTRLTVV.